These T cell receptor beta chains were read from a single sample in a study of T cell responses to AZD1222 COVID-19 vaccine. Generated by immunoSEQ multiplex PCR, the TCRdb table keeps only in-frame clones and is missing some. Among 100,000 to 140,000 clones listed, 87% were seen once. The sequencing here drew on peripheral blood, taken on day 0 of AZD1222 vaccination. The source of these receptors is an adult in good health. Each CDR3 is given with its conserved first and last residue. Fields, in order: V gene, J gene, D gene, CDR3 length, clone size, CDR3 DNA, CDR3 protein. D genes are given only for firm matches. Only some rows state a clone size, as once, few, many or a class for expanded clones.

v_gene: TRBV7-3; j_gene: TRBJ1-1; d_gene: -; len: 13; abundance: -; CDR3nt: TGTGCCAGCAGCTCTGGACTTAACACTGAAGCTTTCTTT; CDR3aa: CASSSGLNTEAFF
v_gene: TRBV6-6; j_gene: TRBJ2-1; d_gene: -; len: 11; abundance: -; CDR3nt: TGTGCCAGCAGTTACTCATATGAGCAGTTCTTC; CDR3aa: CASSYSYEQFF
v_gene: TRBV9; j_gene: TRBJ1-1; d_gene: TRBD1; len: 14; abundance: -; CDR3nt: TGTGCCAGCAGCGTAGACAGGGGGCAGGCTGAAGCTTTCTTT; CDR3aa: CASSVDRGQAEAFF
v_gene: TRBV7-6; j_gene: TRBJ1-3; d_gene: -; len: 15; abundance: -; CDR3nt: TGTGCCAGCAGCTTCGTCCCGGGCCCTGGAAACACCATATATTTT; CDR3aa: CASSFVPGPGNTIYF
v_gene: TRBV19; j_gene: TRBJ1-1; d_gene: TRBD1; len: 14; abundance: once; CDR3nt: TGTGCCAGTAGTTCACAGGGGGCTTACACTGAAGCTTTCTTT; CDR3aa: CASSSQGAYTEAFF
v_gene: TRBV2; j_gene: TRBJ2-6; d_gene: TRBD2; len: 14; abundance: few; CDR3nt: TGTGCCACAGGCGGGGGGCCTGGGGCCAACGTCCTGACTTTC; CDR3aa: CATGGGPGANVLTF
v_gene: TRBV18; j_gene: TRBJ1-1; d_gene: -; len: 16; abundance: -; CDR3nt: TGTGCCAGCTCACCACCGAAACCCAGGGTGGACTTTGAAGCTTTCTTT; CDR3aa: CASSPPKPRVDFEAFF
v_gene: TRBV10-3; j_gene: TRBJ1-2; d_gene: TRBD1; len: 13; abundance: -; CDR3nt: TGTGCCATCAGTGGACAGGGAAGCTATGGCTACACCTTC; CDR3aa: CAISGQGSYGYTF
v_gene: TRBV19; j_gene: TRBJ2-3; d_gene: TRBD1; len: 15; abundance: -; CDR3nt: TGTGCCAGTAAGAAAACAGGGGCCGCCACAGATACGCAGTATTTT; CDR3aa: CASKKTGAATDTQYF
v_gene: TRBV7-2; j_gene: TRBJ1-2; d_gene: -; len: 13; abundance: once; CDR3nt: TGTGCCAGCAGCTTAGCCAGGGTCGGCGGCTACACCTTC; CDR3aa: CASSLARVGGYTF
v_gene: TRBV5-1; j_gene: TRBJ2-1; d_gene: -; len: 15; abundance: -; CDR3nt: TGCGCCAGCAGCTTGGAAGTAGGCCCCTACAATGAGCAGTTCTTC; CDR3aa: CASSLEVGPYNEQFF
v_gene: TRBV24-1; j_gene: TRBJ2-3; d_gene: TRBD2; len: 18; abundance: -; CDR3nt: TGTGCCACCAGTGATCCCCAGGGACTAGCGGGGGCCCCAGATACGCAGTATTTT; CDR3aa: CATSDPQGLAGAPDTQYF
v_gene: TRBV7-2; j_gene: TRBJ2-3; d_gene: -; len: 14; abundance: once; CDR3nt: TGTGCCAGCAGCCCCCAGCTTAGCACAGATACGCAGTATTTT; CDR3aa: CASSPQLSTDTQYF
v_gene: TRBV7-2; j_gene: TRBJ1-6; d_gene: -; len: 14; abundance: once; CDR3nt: TGTGCCAGCGGACCACACGGACAGATTTCACCCCTCCACTTT; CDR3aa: CASGPHGQISPLHF
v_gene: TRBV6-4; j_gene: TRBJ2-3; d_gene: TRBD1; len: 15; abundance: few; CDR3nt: TGTGCCAGCAGTGACGGGACAGGGGCCGTAGATACGCAGTATTTT; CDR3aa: CASSDGTGAVDTQYF
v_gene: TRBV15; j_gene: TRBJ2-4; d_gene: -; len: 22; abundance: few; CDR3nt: TGTGCCACCAGCAGAGCAAGTAGCTTTAGTACTCGTGAAGCTATAGCCAAAAACATTCAGTACTTC; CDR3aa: CATSRASSFSTREAIAKNIQYF
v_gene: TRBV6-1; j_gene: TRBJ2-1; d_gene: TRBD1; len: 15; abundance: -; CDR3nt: TGTGCCATCTCCGACCGGGACAGGTTATACAATGAGCAGTTCTTC; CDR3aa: CAISDRDRLYNEQFF
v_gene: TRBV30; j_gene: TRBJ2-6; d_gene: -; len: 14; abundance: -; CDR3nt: TGTGCCTGGATGAACACGGCTGGGGCCAACGTCCTGACTTTC; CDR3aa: CAWMNTAGANVLTF
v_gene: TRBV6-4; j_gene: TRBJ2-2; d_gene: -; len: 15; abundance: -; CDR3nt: TGTGCCAGCAGCCCCCGAGGATCGGAGACCGGGGAGCTGTTTTTT; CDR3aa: CASSPRGSETGELFF
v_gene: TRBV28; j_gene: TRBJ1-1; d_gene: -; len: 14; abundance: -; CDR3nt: TGTGCCAGCAGTTTGGGCCAGGTGGGCGCTGAAGCTTTCTTT; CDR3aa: CASSLGQVGAEAFF
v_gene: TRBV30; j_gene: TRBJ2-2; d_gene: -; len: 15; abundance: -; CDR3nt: TGTGCCTGGAGCCACAGGGCGGTGGACCCCGGGGAGCTGTTTTTT; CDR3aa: CAWSHRAVDPGELFF
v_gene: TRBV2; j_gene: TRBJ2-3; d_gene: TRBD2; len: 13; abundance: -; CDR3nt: TGTGCCAGCAGTAGCGGGGTCACAGATACGCAGTATTTT; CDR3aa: CASSSGVTDTQYF
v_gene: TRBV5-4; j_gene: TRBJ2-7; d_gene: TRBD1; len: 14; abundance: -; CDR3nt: TGTGCCAGCAGCGTAGGACAGGCGTCCTACGAGCAGTACTTC; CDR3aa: CASSVGQASYEQYF
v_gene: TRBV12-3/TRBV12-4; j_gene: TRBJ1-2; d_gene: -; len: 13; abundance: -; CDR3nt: TGTGCCAGCAGTTTGCAGGGTGGCTATGGCTACACCTTC; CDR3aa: CASSLQGGYGYTF
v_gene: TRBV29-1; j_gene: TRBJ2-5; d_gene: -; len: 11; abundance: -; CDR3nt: TGCAGCGTTGCAAAGAGCGGGACCCAGTACTTC; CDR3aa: CSVAKSGTQYF
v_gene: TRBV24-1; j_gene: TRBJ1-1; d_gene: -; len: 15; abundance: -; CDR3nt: TGTGCCACCAGTGACCCTCATACAGGAACGCCTGAAGCTTTCTTT; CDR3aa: CATSDPHTGTPEAFF